This entry features one T cell receptor beta chain sequence. Patients underwent thyroid surgery, and none had received any treatment before it. These data belong to a study of metastatic and nonmetastatic thyroid tumors. In germline, CDR1 is SGHVS, CDR2 FNYEAQ. The CDR3 sequence is 13 residues long. V was shortened by 1 base and J by 5 bases, with 8 bases between the two germline ends. TCRdb reprocessed the PCR reads via MiXCR. The table records roughly 41,000 clones, roughly a sixth of them present only once. The sequenced sample consisted of blood. The chain is built from TRBV7-6 and TRBJ2-5; D may be TRBD2 (5 bases). The clonotype comes from a female donor with papillary thyroid cancer or a benign thyroid nodule (not recorded which). Some clones in this sample may be carry-over from other donors' samples. CDR3 coding DNA: TGTGCCAGCAGCTTAGTTCTAGCCGAGACCCAGTACTTC. Translating gives CASSLVLAETQYF.